This is a list of T cell receptor beta chains from one sample in a study of early T cells in non-severe SARS-CoV-2 infection. Using its own MiXCR run on the 5' RACE reads, TCRdb lists one record per CDR3 protein. The sample includes around 80,000 distinct CDR3 sequences, about an eighth of them seen just once. Sequenced material: whole blood. The receptor source for this set is an adult who was a healthcare worker with PCR-confirmed SARS-CoV-2 infection or an uninfected control (not recorded which). Both conserved end residues are part of each CDR3. Each record gives: V gene, J gene, CDR3 protein.

v_call: TRBV5-4; j_call: TRBJ1-2; cdr3_aa: CASSLRAVDGCTF
v_call: TRBV29-1; j_call: TRBJ1-1; cdr3_aa: CSVTSGGDTEAFF
v_call: TRBV29-1; j_call: TRBJ1-1; cdr3_aa: CSVANLHRANTEAFF
v_call: TRBV12-3/TRBV12-4; j_call: TRBJ2-3; cdr3_aa: CASSSRQDTDTQYF
v_call: TRBV30; j_call: TRBJ1-1; cdr3_aa: CAWSADANRAEAFF
v_call: TRBV20-1; j_call: TRBJ2-1; cdr3_aa: CSARTSGGPLDQFF
v_call: TRBV11-2; j_call: TRBJ2-7; cdr3_aa: CASSQVPGRGPQGYEQYF
v_call: TRBV4-3; j_call: TRBJ1-2; cdr3_aa: CASSHGQGRGYTF
v_call: TRBV6-2/TRBV6-3; j_call: TRBJ2-5; cdr3_aa: CASTSGTSLGGLQETQYF
v_call: TRBV6-1; j_call: TRBJ1-4; cdr3_aa: CASSEFPPIAKNEKLFF
v_call: TRBV12-3/TRBV12-4; j_call: TRBJ2-1; cdr3_aa: CASSPGAGGYYNEQFF
v_call: TRBV20-1; j_call: TRBJ2-1; cdr3_aa: CSAQGNNEQFF
v_call: TRBV3-1; j_call: TRBJ2-7; cdr3_aa: CASSPLWEGATVQYF
v_call: TRBV7-9; j_call: TRBJ2-1; cdr3_aa: CASSSSGGYNEQFF
v_call: TRBV13; j_call: TRBJ2-7; cdr3_aa: CASSLTGAGMGDEQYF